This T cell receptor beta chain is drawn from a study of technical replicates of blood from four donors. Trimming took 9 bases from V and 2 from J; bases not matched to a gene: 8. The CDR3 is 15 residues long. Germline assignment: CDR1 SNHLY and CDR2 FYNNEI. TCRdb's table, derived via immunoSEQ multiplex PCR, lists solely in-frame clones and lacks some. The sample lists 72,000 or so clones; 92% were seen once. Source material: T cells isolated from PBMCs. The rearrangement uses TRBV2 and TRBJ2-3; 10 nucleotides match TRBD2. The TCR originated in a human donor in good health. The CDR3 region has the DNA TGTGCCAGAGAACCTAGCGGGAGTCCCACAGATACGCAGTATTTT. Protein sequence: CAREPSGSPTDTQYF. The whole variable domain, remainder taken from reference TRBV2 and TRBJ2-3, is EPEVTQTPSHQVTQMGQEVILRCVPISNHLYFYWYRQILGQKVEFLVSFYNNEISEKSEIFDDQFSVERPDGSNFTLKIRSTKLEDSAMYFCAREPSGSPTDTQYFGPGTRLTVL.